This T cell receptor beta chain was identified in a study of T cell responses to AZD1222 COVID-19 vaccine. Sequencing used immunoSEQ multiplex PCR; TCRdb keeps in-frame clones, though not all of them. The table shows just over 80,000 clones, with 80% to 90% occurring only once. As regards this clone: Antigen unknown.

Overall study results and limits: Donors, mostly white British, included more females; clonal diversity was possibly underestimated.

Germline V lookup: CDR1 LNHDA, CDR2 SQIVND (reference sequence). The CDR3 has 13 residues. Between the trimmed V and J ends, which lost 7 bases and 7 bases, there was a span of 13 bases. The source material was peripheral blood, sampled on day 0 of AZD1222 vaccination. This rearrangement joins TRBV19 to TRBJ2-2, with TRBD2 as a possible D gene (5 bases). The receptor was derived from an adult in good health. CDR3 sequence: CASKHQAGGELFF. DNA of the CDR3: TGTGCCAGTAAGCATCAGGCGGGCGGGGAGCTGTTTTTT.